The 5 T cell receptor beta chains below were found in one sample sequenced in a study of blood T cell repertoires in COVID-19. Sequencing was performed with immunoSEQ multiplex PCR; in TCRdb, only in-frame clones are kept and a portion is missing. The sample comprises about 190,000 clones, more than 75% of which are singletons, and around 5.8% rests with the top ten. Sequenced sample: peripheral blood. The receptors come from a man aged 35 to 55 with active or convalescent COVID-19.

V gene TRBV7-2 combines with J gene TRBJ2-5, with 11 bases matching TRBD2. The CDR3 runs 15 residues. Germline-derived CDR1 and CDR2 are SGHTA and FQGNSA. V trimming: 8 bases; J trimming: 2 bases; junction bases outside the gene matches: 7. This chain's CDR3 is CASGSTSGRQETQYF. The DNA of the CDR3 is TGTGCCAGCGGATCAACTAGCGGGAGACAAGAGACCCAGTACTTC.

The chain uses TRBV6-5 and TRBJ1-2; weak D call: TRBD1 (6 bases). The germline CDR1 and CDR2 sequences are MNHEY and SVGAGI. This CDR3 region has 13 residues. V was pared by 3 bases and J by 7 bases, with 12 bases between. The CDR3 reads CASSYRGTGGYTF. Here the CDR3 DNA reads TGTGCCAGCAGTTATAGGGGGACGGGTGGCTACACCTTC.

The chain has TRBV27 and TRBJ2-2, with TRBD2 matching 7 bases. Trimming took 3 bases from V and 3 from J; bases not matched to a gene: 1. Per the germline V gene, CDR1 is MNHEY and CDR2 is SMNVEV (reference sequence). The CDR3 spans 14 residues. The CDR3, as DNA: TGTGCCAGCAGTTTGCGGGGGTACACCGGGGAGCTGTTTTTT. It codes for CASSLRGYTGELFF.

This chain joins TRBV15 and TRBJ1-6; 8 nucleotides match TRBD1. The CDR3 has 14 residues. V gave up 8 bases and J gave up 14 bases; unmatched junction bases: 14. Per germline, CDR1 LNHNV and CDR2 YYDKDF (reference sequence). The CDR3 spells CATARGQDTSTLHF. The CDR3 nucleotides read TGTGCCACCGCCCGGGGACAGGATACCTCGACCCTCCACTTT.

This chain uses TRBV7-2 with TRBJ1-5, with 8 bases that match TRBD1. The CDR3 has 15 amino acids. Germline assignment: CDR1 SGHTA and CDR2 FQGNSA. The V segment lost 1 base and the J segment 5 bases; nucleotides outside the gene matches: 4. CDR3 sequence reads: CASSLVAGGDQPQHF. DNA of the CDR3: TGTGCCAGCAGCTTAGTGGCAGGGGGCGATCAGCCCCAGCATTTT.